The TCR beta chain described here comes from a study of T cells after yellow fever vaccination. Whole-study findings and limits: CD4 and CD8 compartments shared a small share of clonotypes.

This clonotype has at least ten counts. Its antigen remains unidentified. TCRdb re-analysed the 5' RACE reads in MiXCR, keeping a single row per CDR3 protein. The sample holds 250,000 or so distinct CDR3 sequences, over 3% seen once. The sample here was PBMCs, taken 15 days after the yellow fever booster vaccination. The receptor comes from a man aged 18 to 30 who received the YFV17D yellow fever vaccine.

The CDR3 reads CASSWARGPTDTQYF. CDR3 nucleotides: TGTGCCAGCAGCTGGGCCAGGGGGCCGACAGATACGCAGTATTTT. The V call is TRBV7-2, the J call TRBJ2-3, with 8 bases that match TRBD1. This CDR3 is 15 amino acids long. The germline CDR1 and CDR2 sequences are SGHTA and FQGNSA. V was pared by 4 bases and J by 3 bases, with 6 bases of the junction left unmatched.